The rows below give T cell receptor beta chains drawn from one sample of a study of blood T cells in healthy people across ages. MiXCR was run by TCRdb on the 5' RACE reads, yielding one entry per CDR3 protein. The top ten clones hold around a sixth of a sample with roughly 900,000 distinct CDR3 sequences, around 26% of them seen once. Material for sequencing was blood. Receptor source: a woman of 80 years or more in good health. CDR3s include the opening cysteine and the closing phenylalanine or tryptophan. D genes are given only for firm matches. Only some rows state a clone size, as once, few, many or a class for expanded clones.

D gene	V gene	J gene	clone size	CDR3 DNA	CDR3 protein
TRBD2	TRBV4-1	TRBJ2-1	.	TGCGCCAGCAGCCAAAGCGGGGGGGCCTTTGAGCAGTTCTTC	CASSQSGGAFEQFF
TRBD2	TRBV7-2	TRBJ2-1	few	TGTGCCAGCAGTCAGGTCTCACTAGCGAATGAGCAGTTCTTC	CASSQVSLANEQFF
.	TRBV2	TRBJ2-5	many	TGTGCCAGCAGTGACGGTAGAGGACTTAGAGAGACCCAGTACTTC	CASSDGRGLRETQYF
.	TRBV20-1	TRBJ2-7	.	TGCAGTGCTAGAGATTGGGGGACCCGGGGGTCCTACGAGCAGTACTTC	CSARDWGTRGSYEQYF
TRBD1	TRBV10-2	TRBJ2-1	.	TGCGCCAGCAGCAAGGGGGCGGGCAATGAGCAGTTCTTC	CASSKGAGNEQFF
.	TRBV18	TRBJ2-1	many	TGTGCCAGCCACCCAGGAGACAATGAGCAGTTCTTC	CASHPGDNEQFF
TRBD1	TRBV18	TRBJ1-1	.	TGTGCCAGCTCACCCCCTGGGACAGGGGGCTGGGCTTTCTTT	CASSPPGTGGWAFF
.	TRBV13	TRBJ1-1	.	TGTGCCAGCAGCCTTAATCACCCTGCGGGACACAAGAACACTGAAGCTTTCTTT	CASSLNHPAGHKNTEAFF
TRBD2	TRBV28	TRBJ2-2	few	TGTGCCAGCAGTTATCCGACCCCCTGGACTAGTGCGAACACCGGGGAGCTGTTTTTT	CASSYPTPWTSANTGELFF
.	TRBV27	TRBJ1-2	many	TGTGCCAGCAGTTCCGCCGCCCAGCAGGTGAACTATGGCTACACCTTC	CASSSAAQQVNYGYTF
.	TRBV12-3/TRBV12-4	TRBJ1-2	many	TGTGCCAGCAGTTTATTGGGGGCGATTGGCTACACCTTC	CASSLLGAIGYTF
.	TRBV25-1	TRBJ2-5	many	TGTGCCAGCAGAGCGGACGGCTCTCCGGGAGAGACCCAGTACTTC	CASRADGSPGETQYF
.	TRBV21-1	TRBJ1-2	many	TGTGCCAGCAGCAAACCACGTCAGGGATCCAACTATGGCTACACCTTC	CASSKPRQGSNYGYTF
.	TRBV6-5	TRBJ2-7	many	TGTGCCAGCAGCTTCGACAGGCATAGCTCCTACGAGCAGTACTTC	CASSFDRHSSYEQYF